The 3 T cell receptor beta chains given below trace back to one sample, sequenced in a study of shared clonotypes between healthy human individuals. Clones were sequenced by immunoSEQ multiplex PCR, and TCRdb holds only the in-frame ones, with some missing. The table includes millions of clones, 85% to 95% detected once. Sequenced: naive CD4+ T cells sorted from blood. As for subset: CD45RA+ positively selected. The receptors were sampled from a man younger than 30 in good health.

This rearrangement joins TRBV5-4 to TRBJ2-7; perhaps TRBD1 as D (6 bases). Trimming shortened V by 3 bases and J by 4 bases, and 14 bases separated the two germline ends. CDR1 SGHNT and CDR2 YYREEE come from the germline V gene (reference sequence). The CDR3 contains 14 residues. The CDR3 protein is CASSSRDIGYEQYF. For the CDR3, the DNA is TGTGCCAGCAGCTCCCGGGACATCGGATACGAGCAGTACTTC.

This chain uses TRBV5-1 with TRBJ2-3; D possibly corresponds to TRBD2 (6 bases). In germline, CDR1 is SGHRS, CDR2 YFSETQ. Between the trimmed V and J ends, which lost 1 base and 0 bases, there was a span of 15 bases. There are 17 residues in the CDR3. CDR3 protein: CASSLPHSGGSTDTQYF. CDR3 in DNA: TGCGCCAGCAGCTTGCCCCATAGCGGAGGGAGCACAGATACGCAGTATTTT.

V gene TRBV13 combines with J gene TRBJ2-3; a possible D gene is TRBD2 (5 bases). Germline V gene data show CDR1 as PRHDT and CDR2 as FYEKMQ (reference sequence). CDR3 length: 16 amino acids. The V end lost 2 bases, the J end lost 1 base, and 13 bases lay between the germline ends. This CDR3 reads CASSLWVGKGTDTQYF. DNA for the CDR3: TGTGCCAGCAGCTTATGGGTCGGGAAAGGCACAGATACGCAGTATTTT.